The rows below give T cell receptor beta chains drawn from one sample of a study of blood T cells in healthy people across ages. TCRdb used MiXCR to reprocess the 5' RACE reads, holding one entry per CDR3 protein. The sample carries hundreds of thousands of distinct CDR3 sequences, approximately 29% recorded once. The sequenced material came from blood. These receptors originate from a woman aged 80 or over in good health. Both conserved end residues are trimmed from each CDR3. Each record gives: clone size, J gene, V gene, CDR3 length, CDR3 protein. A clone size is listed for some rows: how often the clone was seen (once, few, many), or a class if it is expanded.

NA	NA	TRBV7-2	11	ASSPNPNYEQY
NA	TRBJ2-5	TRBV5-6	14	TSSQRMYAGQETQY
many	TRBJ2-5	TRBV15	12	ATSRGGYRETQY
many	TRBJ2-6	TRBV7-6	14	ASAGTGNGGANVLT
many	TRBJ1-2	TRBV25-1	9	ASSEAGINT
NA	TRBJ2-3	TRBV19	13	DSSRTSGSTDTQY
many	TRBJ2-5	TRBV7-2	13	ASSLEGLGTSEQY
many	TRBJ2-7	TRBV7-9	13	ASSYPGQGAAEQY
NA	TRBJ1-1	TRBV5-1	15	ANSPGAAGTMNTEAF
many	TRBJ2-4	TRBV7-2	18	ASSLGLAGAFTLAKNIQY
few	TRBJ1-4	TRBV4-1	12	ASSHPRYNEKLF
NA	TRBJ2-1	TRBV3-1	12	ASSLHGGRNEQF
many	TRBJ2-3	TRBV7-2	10	ASSLGVWTQY
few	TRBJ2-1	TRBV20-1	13	SARDIQRTYNEQF
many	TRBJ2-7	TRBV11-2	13	ASSLEFGPPYEQY
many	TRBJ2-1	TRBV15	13	ATSRDRGIQNEQF
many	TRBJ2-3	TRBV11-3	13	ASSLGGREVDTQY
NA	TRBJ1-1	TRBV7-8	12	ASNLDRLNTEAF
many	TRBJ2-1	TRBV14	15	ASSQGPGGTGRNEQF
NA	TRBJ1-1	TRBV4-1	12	ASSQGGVITEAF
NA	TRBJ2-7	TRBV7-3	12	AGSLNYGPYEQY
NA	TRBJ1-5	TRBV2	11	ASSGGGTQPQH
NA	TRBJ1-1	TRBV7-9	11	ASSLVIRDEAF
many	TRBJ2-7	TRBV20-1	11	SARVTSAREQY
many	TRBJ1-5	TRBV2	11	ASSEDGFQPQH